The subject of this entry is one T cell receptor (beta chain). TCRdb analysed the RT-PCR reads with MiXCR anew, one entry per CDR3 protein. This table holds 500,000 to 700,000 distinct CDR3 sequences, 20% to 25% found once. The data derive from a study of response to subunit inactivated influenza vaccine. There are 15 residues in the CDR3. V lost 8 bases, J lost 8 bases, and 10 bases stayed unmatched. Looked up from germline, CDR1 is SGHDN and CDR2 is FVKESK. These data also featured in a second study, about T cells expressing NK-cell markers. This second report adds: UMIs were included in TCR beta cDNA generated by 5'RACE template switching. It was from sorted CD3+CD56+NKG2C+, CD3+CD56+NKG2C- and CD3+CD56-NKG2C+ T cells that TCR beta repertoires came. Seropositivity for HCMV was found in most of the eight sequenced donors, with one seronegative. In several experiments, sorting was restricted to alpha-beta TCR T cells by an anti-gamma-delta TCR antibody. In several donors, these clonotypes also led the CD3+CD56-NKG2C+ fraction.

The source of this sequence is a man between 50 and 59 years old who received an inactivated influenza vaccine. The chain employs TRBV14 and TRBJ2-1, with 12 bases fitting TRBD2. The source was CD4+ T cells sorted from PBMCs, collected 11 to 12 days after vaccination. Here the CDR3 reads CASQKGLAGPHEQFF. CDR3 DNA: TGTGCCAGCCAAAAGGGACTAGCGGGCCCACATGAGCAGTTCTTC.